This is a list of T cell receptor beta chains from one sample in a study of identical twins. From the 5' RACE reads, TCRdb called clonotypes with MiXCR, one entry per CDR3 protein. The sample holds hundreds of thousands of distinct CDR3 sequences, 10% to 15% seen once. These data were also filed under a second study, of yellow fever vaccine responses in identical twins.

The sequencing sample was made of PBMCs. The receptors were sampled from a woman between 18 and 29 years old in good health. The CDR3 runs from the conserved cysteine through the conserved F or W. D genes are given only for firm matches.

D	V	J	CDR3
NA	TRBV28	TRBJ2-3	CASSSRVAIDTQYF
NA	TRBV3-1	TRBJ1-2	CASSQVTAGYTF
TRBD2	TRBV28	TRBJ2-3	CASSSASGHTDTQYF
TRBD2	TRBV7-3	TRBJ2-3	CASNIAGDLTDTQYF
NA	TRBV19	TRBJ2-6	CASGIQGSGANVLTF
TRBD2	TRBV12-3/TRBV12-4	TRBJ2-3	CASVPGGGADTQYF
NA	TRBV20-1	TRBJ1-6	CSATTGQAYSPLHF
NA	TRBV7-6	TRBJ1-1	CASSPMGGTEAFF
NA	TRBV28	TRBJ2-3	CASSPPSGLRGPTDTQYF
TRBD1	TRBV5-6	TRBJ2-5	CASSLEFRQGETQYF
NA	TRBV7-6	TRBJ2-5	CASRDSFRKETQYF
TRBD2	TRBV14	TRBJ2-1	CASSQGAVTSGNRRAEQFF
NA	TRBV12-3/TRBV12-4	TRBJ2-7	CASSLAGEQYF
NA	TRBV29-1	TRBJ2-3	CSVHLGQSTDTQYF
NA	TRBV5-1	TRBJ2-2	CASSLAGTPTGELFF
TRBD2	TRBV24-1	TRBJ2-1	CATSSSGSSYNEQFF
TRBD2	TRBV29-1	TRBJ2-3	CSVELAGTANTQYF
NA	TRBV7-8	TRBJ2-3	CASSLAFRGPRNQDTDTQYF
TRBD1	TRBV5-1	TRBJ1-2	CASSLEPGQGVKGYTF
NA	TRBV6-1	TRBJ2-1	CASRTAPSSYNEQFF
TRBD1	TRBV2	TRBJ2-1	CASREGTGSWSEQFF
NA	TRBV5-1	TRBJ1-1	CASSSTMNTEAFF
NA	TRBV11-3	TRBJ2-5	CASSLDSVSQETQYF
NA	TRBV10-3	TRBJ2-1	CAIGSLRDNEQFF
TRBD1	TRBV20-1	TRBJ2-5	CSAYLDRAQETQYF
NA	TRBV2	TRBJ1-2	CASSVYMLYGYTF
TRBD2	TRBV5-1	TRBJ2-1	CASSLGEGRIGNEQFF
TRBD2	TRBV12-3/TRBV12-4	TRBJ2-1	CASSLMASGFNEQFF
TRBD2	TRBV28	TRBJ2-5	CASSLPTSGGETQYF
NA	TRBV3-1	TRBJ2-1	CASSLNSGFSYNEQFF
NA	TRBV10-3	TRBJ1-2	CAITPQGTYGYTF
NA	TRBV7-2	TRBJ2-2	CASSLFATSSTGELFF
TRBD2	TRBV6-1	TRBJ2-3	CASSGGTSGGHGTQYF
NA	TRBV5-1	TRBJ2-7	CASSIRPDGEQYF
NA	TRBV12-3/TRBV12-4	TRBJ2-7	CASPEQYF
NA	TRBV19	TRBJ1-6	CASKVGVGSPLHF
TRBD1	TRBV20-1	TRBJ1-4	CSARDTDRGPGKLFF
NA	TRBV20-1	TRBJ2-7	CCPPHPGRRSHEQYF
TRBD2	TRBV28	TRBJ2-7	CASSLGRPGRAPHEQYF
NA	TRBV7-3	TRBJ2-2	CASSPTPASYGELFF
NA	TRBV7-9	TRBJ1-2	CASSDRTYGYTF
NA	TRBV2	TRBJ1-1	CASSDRWQLNTEAFF
NA	TRBV28	TRBJ1-1	CASRTGAGGKTEAFF
TRBD2	TRBV25-1	TRBJ2-1	CASSLMGGFYNEQFF
TRBD2	TRBV12-3/TRBV12-4	TRBJ2-3	CASSQERGSTDTQYF
TRBD1	TRBV12-3/TRBV12-4	TRBJ1-1	CASSPDRARPEAFF
TRBD1	TRBV29-1	TRBJ1-3	CSVEGTASGNTIYF
TRBD2	TRBV7-8	TRBJ2-3	CASSYDRTSGATDTQYF
TRBD1	TRBV29-1	TRBJ1-4	CSVEGRDRGNEKLFF
TRBD1	TRBV12-3/TRBV12-4	TRBJ1-5	CASRYGTGEMRQPQHF
TRBD1	TRBV15	TRBJ1-1	CATRTTGIMNTEAFF
NA	TRBV2	TRBJ1-2	CASSTPWGGYGYTF
NA	TRBV5-5	TRBJ2-4	CASSSSNGYIQYF
NA	TRBV11-2	TRBJ2-1	CASSLGGEIGWGAHEQFF
NA	TRBV2	TRBJ2-2	CASSESARLLTGELFF
TRBD1	TRBV5-1	TRBJ2-5	CASSRPGQGARETQYF